Listed here are 26 T cell receptor beta chains from one sample, sequenced in a study of blood T cell repertoires in COVID-19. Sequencing was performed with immunoSEQ multiplex PCR; in TCRdb, only in-frame clones are kept and a portion is missing. The sample includes some 150,000 clones, approximately 83% of them seen just once. Sequenced sample: PBMCs or T cells enriched from blood (not recorded which). All receptors derive from a man aged 50 or older who had recovered from COVID-19.

The rearrangement uses TRBV29-1 and TRBJ2-5; 11 bases align to TRBD2. The junction had 2 bases not matched to a gene; V was cut back by 7 bases and J by 4 bases. This CDR3 has 12 amino acids. The V gene's germline CDR1 is SQVTM and CDR2 ANQGSEA. CDR3 nucleotide sequence: TGCAGCGGCGGGACTAGCGGAGAGACCCAGTACTTC. Amino acid sequence: CSGGTSGETQYF. The full variable domain, in which reference TRBV29-1 and TRBJ2-5 provide the parts outside the CDR3, is SAVISQKPSRDICQRGTSLTIQCQVDSQVTMMFWYRQQPGQSLTLIATANQGSEATYESGFVIDKFPISRPNLTFSTLTVSNMSPEDSSIYLCSGGTSGETQYFGPGTRLLVL.

The V call is TRBV7-8, the J call TRBJ2-1; possible D gene TRBD1, 5 bases. Trimming pared 5 bases from V and 0 bases from J, leaving 11 bases between. Germline values: CDR1 SGHVS, CDR2 FQNEAQ. The CDR3 sequence is 15 residues long. In nucleotides, the CDR3 is TGTGCCAGCAGCCCCGGACAAGCCTCCTACAATGAGCAGTTCTTC. It yields the protein CASSPGQASYNEQFF.

This clone was recorded a few times. The J gene is TRBJ2-5, the V gene TRBV11-3; 7 nucleotides match TRBD2. The CDR3 extends over 16 amino acids. The germline V gene has CDR1 SGHNT and CDR2 YENEEA. V dropped 1 base and J dropped 5; count of bases not matched to a gene: 10. The CDR3 here is CASSLGAGERAETQYF. CDR3 bases: TGTGCCAGCAGCTTAGGTGCGGGGGAGAGAGCGGAGACCCAGTACTTC.

This sequence joins TRBV18 and TRBJ2-7, with D tentatively TRBD1 (6 bases). Germline-derived CDR1 and CDR2 are KGHSH and LQKENI. V dropped 8 bases and J dropped 1 base, with 15 bases sitting between them. The CDR3 is 14 amino acids. CDR3 coding DNA: TGTGCCAGCGCGTACGAGGGACAATCCTACGAGCAGTACTTC. This codes for CASAYEGQSYEQYF.

As for this clone: The same CDR3 can be traced to other DNA sequences in this sample. The genes are TRBV5-1 and TRBJ2-1; 9 positions match TRBD2. The junction had 8 bases not matched to a gene; V was cut back by 1 base and J by 9 bases. This CDR3 is built from 15 residues. CDR1 is SGHRS and CDR2 is YFSETQ in the germline V gene. CDR3 protein: CASSLRASGAGEQFF. Here the CDR3 DNA reads TGCGCCAGCAGCTTGAGGGCTAGCGGGGCGGGTGAGCAGTTCTTC.

The chain combines TRBV5-8 with TRBJ1-5, with D possibly being TRBD1 (6 bases). The CDR3 contains 17 residues. The germline V gene has CDR1 SGHTS and CDR2 YDEGEE. The ends were cut back, 0 bases at V and 1 base at J, with 14 bases in the middle. CDR3: CASSLEGGGGSNQPQHF. DNA for the CDR3: TGTGCCAGCAGCTTGGAGGGCGGGGGCGGAAGCAATCAGCCCCAGCATTTT. Drawing the rest from reference TRBV5-8 and TRBJ1-5, the complete variable domain is EAGVTQSPTHLIKTRGQQATLRCSPISGHTSVYWYQQALGLGLQFLLWYDEGEERNRGNFPPRFSGRQFPNYSSELNVNALELEDSALYLCASSLEGGGGSNQPQHFGDGTRLSIL.

V and J are TRBV27 and TRBJ1-1; no reliable D call. Germline V gene lookup returns CDR1 MNHEY and CDR2 SMNVEV (reference sequence). Deletions cut 2 bases from V and 3 bases from J, with 13 bases between. The CDR3 is made up of 15 amino acids. CDR3 sequence (DNA): TGTGCCAGCAGTTTACTGTTTGAGGCGGACACTGAAGCTTTCTTT. Translating gives CASSLLFEADTEAFF.

V gene TRBV7-9 combines with J gene TRBJ2-7; tentative D call: TRBD1 (5 bases). This CDR3 is built from 15 residues. Germline CDR1 is SEHNR and CDR2 is FQNEAQ (reference sequence). Between the trimmed V and J ends, which lost 3 bases and 1 base, there was a span of 13 bases. CDR3 sequence (DNA): TGTGCCAGCAGCTTTTTTCCAGGGAAGTCCTACGAGCAGTACTTC. Translated, it gives CASSFFPGKSYEQYF.

The rearrangement joins TRBV6-5 to TRBJ1-1; D might be TRBD1 (5 bases). The V end lost 0 bases, the J end lost 3 bases, and 11 bases lay between the germline ends. The CDR3 has 15 residues. Germline V gene lookup returns CDR1 MNHEY and CDR2 SVGAGI. Here the CDR3 DNA reads TGTGCCAGCAGTTACTCTCGACAGCGTTACACTGAAGCTTTCTTT. As protein: CASSYSRQRYTEAFF.

This clone was seen a single time. This rearrangement joins TRBV19 to TRBJ1-4; D is perhaps TRBD1 (6 bases). The V gene lost 5 bases and the J gene lost 3 bases, with 19 bases spanning the gap. Germline-derived CDR1 and CDR2 are LNHDA and SQIVND (reference sequence). CDR3 size: 17 residues. CDR3 bases: TGTGCCAGTAGTTCCCATTTACAGGGAGAGGCTAATGAAAAACTGTTTTTT. It yields the protein CASSSHLQGEANEKLFF.

The gene calls are TRBV10-3 and TRBJ1-2; 10 bases agree with TRBD1. The ends lost 6 bases at V and 0 bases at J; junction bases unmatched: 10. The CDR3 loop spans 17 amino acids. Germline CDR1 reads ENHRY; CDR2 reads SYGVKD. The CDR3 region is CAIRTRDRGRANYGYTF. In DNA, the CDR3 is TGTGCCATCAGAACCCGGGACAGGGGAAGGGCTAACTATGGCTACACCTTC.

DNA for the CDR3: TGTGCCAGCAACCCTGGACAGGGACGAAATCAGCCCCAGCATTTT. This encodes CASNPGQGRNQPQHF. This chain uses TRBV7-2 with TRBJ1-5; 8 positions agree with TRBD1. The germline V gene encodes CDR1 SGHTA and CDR2 FQGNSA. The CDR3 contains 15 residues. Trimming at V came to 7 bases and at J to 4 bases, leaving 9 bases not matched to a gene.

The sample holds a few counts of this clone. The chain combines TRBV7-3 with TRBJ1-2; D perhaps matches TRBD1 (5 bases). The germline V gene encodes CDR1 SGHTA and CDR2 FQGTGA. Trimming removed 5 bases at V and 3 bases at J, with 13 bases between. This CDR3 spans 14 amino acids. CDR3 loop: CASSPSGGDYGYTF. The CDR3 nucleotides read TGTGCCAGCAGCCCCAGCGGGGGGGACTATGGCTACACCTTC.

This sequence joins TRBV7-9 and TRBJ1-6; D is unresolved. The germline gives CDR1 SEHNR, CDR2 FQNEAQ (reference sequence). V lost 5 bases, J lost 7 bases, and 9 bases lay in between. The CDR3 totals 13 residues. CDR3 loop: CASSPRENSPLHF. In DNA, the CDR3 is TGTGCCAGCAGCCCCCGAGAGAATTCACCCCTCCACTTT. Based on the CDR3 plus reference TRBV7-9 and TRBJ1-6, the full variable domain is DTGVSQNPRHKITKRGQNVTFRCDPISEHNRLYWYRQTLGQGPEFLTYFQNEAQLEKSRLLSDRFSAERPKGSFSTLEIQRTEQGDSAMYLCASSPRENSPLHFGNGTRLTVT.

This sequence joins TRBV7-2 and TRBJ1-2, with TRBD1 matching over 8 bases. V dropped 2 bases and J dropped 4; count of bases not matched to a gene: 9. The CDR3 has 16 amino acids. Germline V CDR1 and CDR2: SGHTA, FQGNSA. The CDR3 loop reads CASSLQGANQIYGYTF. CDR3 sequence (DNA): TGTGCCAGCAGCTTACAGGGGGCAAATCAGATCTATGGCTACACCTTC.

This clone was seen just once. The chain is built from TRBV9 and TRBJ1-6; no definite D call. Germline assignment: CDR1 SGDLS and CDR2 YYNGEE. Trimming shortened V by 1 base and J by 0 bases, and 17 bases separated the two germline ends. The CDR3 contains 19 residues. CDR3 sequence (DNA): TGTGCCAGCAGCGTAAGGGAGCCCAAGTTAAGCTCCTATAATTCACCCCTCCACTTT. Its protein is CASSVREPKLSSYNSPLHF.

This chain links TRBV14 with TRBJ2-3; 10 positions match TRBD1. The CDR3 covers 14 residues. Germline CDR1 is SGHDN and CDR2 is FVKESK. The ends lost 5 bases at V and 8 bases at J; junction bases unmatched: 7. CDR3 amino acids: CASSGQGVEGTQYF. CDR3 in DNA: TGTGCCAGCAGCGGACAGGGGGTAGAAGGTACGCAGTATTTT.

This chain connects TRBV28 to TRBJ1-6, with 9 bases lining up with TRBD1. The V gene's germline CDR1 is MDHEN and CDR2 SYDVKM. The CDR3 loop spans 15 amino acids. Trimming took 6 bases from V and 10 from J; bases not matched to a gene: 10. In DNA, the CDR3 is TGTGCCAGCAGCACCCTCGGGACAGGGAGGTCACCCCTCCACTTT. This translates into CASSTLGTGRSPLHF.

This clone has just one count. The junction shows a germline mismatch at one end, possibly a read error. This chain joins TRBV5-4 and TRBJ2-7; 11 nucleotides align to TRBD1. Per germline, CDR1 SGHNT and CDR2 YYREEE (reference sequence). The CDR3 extends over 13 amino acids. This chain's CDR3 is CASSLAGGGQGDF. The CDR3 DNA follows: TGTGCCAGCAGCTTGGCTGGGGGGGGACAGGGGGACTTC.

This clone was detected only a few times. The chain employs TRBV9 and TRBJ2-1; D is ambiguous. In germline, CDR1 is SGDLS, CDR2 YYNGEE. V shed 2 bases and J shed 0 bases, with 9 bases lying between them. This CDR3 is 15 amino acids long. The CDR3 here is CASSVAHYSYNEQFF. Here the CDR3 DNA reads TGTGCCAGCAGCGTGGCCCACTACTCCTACAATGAGCAGTTCTTC.

CDR3 nucleotide sequence: TGTGCCAGCCTAACCGGGACAGGGGGTGCTGGGACTGAAGCTTTCTTT. It encodes CASLTGTGGAGTEAFF. The rearrangement links TRBV7-2 to TRBJ1-1; TRBD1 matches 11 bases. Germline values: CDR1 SGHTA, CDR2 FQGNSA. V shed 8 bases, J shed 5 bases, and the junction held 13 bases outside the gene matches. The CDR3 spans 16 residues.

This chain links TRBV9 with TRBJ2-7; perhaps TRBD1 as D (5 bases). The CDR3 is 17 residues long. The germline V gene has CDR1 SGDLS and CDR2 YYNGEE. Trimming took 0 bases from V and 3 from J, leaving 19 bases between them. The CDR3 spells CASSVGQGSLDLYEQYF. As DNA, the CDR3 is TGTGCCAGCAGCGTAGGTCAGGGCAGCTTAGACCTCTACGAGCAGTACTTC.

This clone was counted once. V is TRBV20-1 and J is TRBJ2-1; perhaps TRBD1 as D (6 bases). V was trimmed by 3 bases and J by 8 bases, leaving 11 bases between them. The CDR3 has 12 amino acids. Germline CDR1 DFQATT, CDR2 SNEGSKA (reference sequence). Written as DNA, the CDR3 is TGCAGTGCTAGTCCCCAGGGGCATGAGCAGTTCTTC. Translating gives CSASPQGHEQFF.

This clone was counted between two and nine times. The sample has other DNA sequences that encode this CDR3 too. This sequence joins TRBV18 and TRBJ1-2; maybe TRBD1 (5 bases). CDR1 and CDR2 from the germline V gene are KGHSH and LQKENI. The CDR3 is 13 amino acids. Trimming removed 3 bases from V and 3 bases from J, with 8 bases in between. DNA of the CDR3: TGTGCCAGCTCACCGGGGGGGGACTATGGCTACACCTTC. Its translation is CASSPGGDYGYTF.

There are a few counts of this clone. The chain couples TRBV5-6 to TRBJ1-2, with no clear D. CDR1 is SGHDT, CDR2 YYEEEE, per germline. The CDR3 runs 15 residues. The ends were cut back, 0 bases at V and 2 bases at J, with 11 bases in the middle. Here the CDR3 reads CASSLELTRNYGYTF. CDR3 DNA sequence: TGTGCCAGCAGCTTGGAGCTTACCCGCAACTATGGCTACACCTTC. Based on the CDR3 plus reference TRBV5-6 and TRBJ1-2, the full variable domain is DAGVTQSPTHLIKTRGQQVTLRCSPKSGHDTVSWYQQALGQGPQFIFQYYEEEERQRGNFPDRFSGHQFPNYSSELNVNALLLGDSALYLCASSLELTRNYGYTFGSGTRLTVV.

The V gene is TRBV16, the J gene TRBJ1-1, with D tentatively TRBD1 (5 bases). The germline gives CDR1 KGHSY, CDR2 FQNENV. The length of the CDR3 is 14 residues. Trimming stripped 2 bases from V and 5 bases from J, with 12 bases between. CDR3 in DNA: TGTGCCAGCAGCCAAAACAGGATGGGGACTGAAGCTTTCTTT. Translated: CASSQNRMGTEAFF.